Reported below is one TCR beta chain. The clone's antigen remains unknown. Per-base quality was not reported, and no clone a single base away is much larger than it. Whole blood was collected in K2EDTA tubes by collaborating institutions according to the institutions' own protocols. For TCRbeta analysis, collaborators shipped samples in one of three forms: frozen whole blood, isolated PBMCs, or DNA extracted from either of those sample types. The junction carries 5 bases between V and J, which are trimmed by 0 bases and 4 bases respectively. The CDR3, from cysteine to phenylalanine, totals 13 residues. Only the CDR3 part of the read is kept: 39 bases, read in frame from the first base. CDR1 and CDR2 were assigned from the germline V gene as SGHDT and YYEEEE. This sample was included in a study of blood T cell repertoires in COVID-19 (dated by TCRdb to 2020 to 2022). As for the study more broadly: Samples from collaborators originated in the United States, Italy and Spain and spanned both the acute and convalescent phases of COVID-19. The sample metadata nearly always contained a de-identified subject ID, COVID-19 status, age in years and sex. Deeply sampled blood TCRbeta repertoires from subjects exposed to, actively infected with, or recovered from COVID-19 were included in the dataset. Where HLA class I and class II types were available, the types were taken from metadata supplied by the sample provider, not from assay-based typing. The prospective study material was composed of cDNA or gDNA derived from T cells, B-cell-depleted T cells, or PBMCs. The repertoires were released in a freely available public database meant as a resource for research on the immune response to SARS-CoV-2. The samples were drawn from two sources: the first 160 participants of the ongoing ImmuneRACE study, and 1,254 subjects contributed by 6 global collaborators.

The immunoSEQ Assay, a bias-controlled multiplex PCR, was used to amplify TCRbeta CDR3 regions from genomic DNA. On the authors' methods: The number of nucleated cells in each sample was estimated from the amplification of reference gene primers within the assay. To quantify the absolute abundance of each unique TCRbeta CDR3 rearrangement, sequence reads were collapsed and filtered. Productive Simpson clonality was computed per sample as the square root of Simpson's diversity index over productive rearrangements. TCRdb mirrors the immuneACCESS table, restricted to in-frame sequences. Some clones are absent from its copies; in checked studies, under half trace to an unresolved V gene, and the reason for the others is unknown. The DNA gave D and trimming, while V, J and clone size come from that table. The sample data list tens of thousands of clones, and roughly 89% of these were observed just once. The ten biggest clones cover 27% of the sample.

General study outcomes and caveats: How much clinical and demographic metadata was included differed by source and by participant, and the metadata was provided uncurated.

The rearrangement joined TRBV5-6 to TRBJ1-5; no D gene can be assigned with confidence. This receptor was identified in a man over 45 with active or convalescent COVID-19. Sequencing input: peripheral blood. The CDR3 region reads CASSLVGNQPQHF. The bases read TGTGCCAGCAGCTTGGTCGGGAATCAGCCCCAGCATTTT.